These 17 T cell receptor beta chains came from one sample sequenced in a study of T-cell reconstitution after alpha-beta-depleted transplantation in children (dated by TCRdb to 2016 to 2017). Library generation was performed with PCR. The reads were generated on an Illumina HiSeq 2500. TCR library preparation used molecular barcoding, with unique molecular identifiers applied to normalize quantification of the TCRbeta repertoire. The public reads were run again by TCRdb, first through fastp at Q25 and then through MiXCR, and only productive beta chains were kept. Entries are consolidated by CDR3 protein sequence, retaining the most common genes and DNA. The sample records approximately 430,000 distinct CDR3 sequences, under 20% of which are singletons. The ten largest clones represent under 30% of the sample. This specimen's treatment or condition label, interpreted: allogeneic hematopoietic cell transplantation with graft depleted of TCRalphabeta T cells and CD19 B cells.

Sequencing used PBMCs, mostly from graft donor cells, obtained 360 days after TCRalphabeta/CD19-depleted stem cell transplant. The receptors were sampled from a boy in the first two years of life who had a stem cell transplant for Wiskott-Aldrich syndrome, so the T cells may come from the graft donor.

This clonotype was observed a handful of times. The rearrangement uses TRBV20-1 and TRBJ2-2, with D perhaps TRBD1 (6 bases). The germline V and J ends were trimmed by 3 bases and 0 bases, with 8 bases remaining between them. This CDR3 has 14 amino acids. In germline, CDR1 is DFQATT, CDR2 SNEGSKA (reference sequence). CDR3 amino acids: CSASPGANTGELFF. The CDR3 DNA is TGCAGTGCTAGTCCAGGGGCGAACACCGGGGAGCTGTTTTTT.

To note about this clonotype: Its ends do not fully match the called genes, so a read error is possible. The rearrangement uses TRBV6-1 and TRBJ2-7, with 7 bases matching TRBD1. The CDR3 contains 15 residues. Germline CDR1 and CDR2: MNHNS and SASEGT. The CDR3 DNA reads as TGTGCCAGCACCAACCTCGGGACAGAATTCTACGATCAGTACTTC. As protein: CASTNLGTEFYDQYF.

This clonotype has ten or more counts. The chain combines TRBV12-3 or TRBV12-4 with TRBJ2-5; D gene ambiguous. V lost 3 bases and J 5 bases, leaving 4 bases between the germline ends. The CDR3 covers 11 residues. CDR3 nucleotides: TGTGCCAGCAGTTTGACCGAGACCCAGTACTTC. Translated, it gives CASSLTETQYF.

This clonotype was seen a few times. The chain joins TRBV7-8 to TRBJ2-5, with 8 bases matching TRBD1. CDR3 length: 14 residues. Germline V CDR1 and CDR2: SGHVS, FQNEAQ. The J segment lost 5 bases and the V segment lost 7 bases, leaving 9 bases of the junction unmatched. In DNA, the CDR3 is TGTGCCAGCAACGGACAGGGCCGGGGTGAGACCCAGTACTTC. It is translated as CASNGQGRGETQYF.

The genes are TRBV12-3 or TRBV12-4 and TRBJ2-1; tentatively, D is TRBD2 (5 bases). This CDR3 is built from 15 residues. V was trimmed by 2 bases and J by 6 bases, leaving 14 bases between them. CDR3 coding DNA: TGTGCCAGCAGTTTAAGGCTAGCTCTCTCCAATGAGCAGTTCTTC. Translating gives CASSLRLALSNEQFF.

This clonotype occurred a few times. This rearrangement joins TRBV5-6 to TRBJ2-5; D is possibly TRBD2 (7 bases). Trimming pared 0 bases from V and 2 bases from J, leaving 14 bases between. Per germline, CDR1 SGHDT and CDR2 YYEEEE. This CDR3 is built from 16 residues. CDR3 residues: CASSLDHGGRQETQYF. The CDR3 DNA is TGTGCCAGCAGCTTGGACCACGGGGGGCGGCAAGAGACCCAGTACTTC.

CDR3 loop: CASSPSGDSSYNEQFF. CDR3 nucleotides: TGCGCCAGCAGCCCATCAGGGGATAGCTCCTACAATGAGCAGTTCTTC. The rearrangement joins TRBV5-1 to TRBJ2-1; weak D call: TRBD1 (6 bases). CDR1 SGHRS and CDR2 YFSETQ come from the germline V gene. The V and J ends lost 4 bases and 0 bases respectively, with 14 bases between them. The CDR3 loop spans 16 amino acids.

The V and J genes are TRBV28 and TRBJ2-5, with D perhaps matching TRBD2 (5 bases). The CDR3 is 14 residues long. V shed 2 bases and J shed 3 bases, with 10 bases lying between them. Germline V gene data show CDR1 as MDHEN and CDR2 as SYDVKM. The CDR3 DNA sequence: TGTGCCAGCAGTTTAGTAGCGACTAAAGAGACCCAGTACTTC. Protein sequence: CASSLVATKETQYF.

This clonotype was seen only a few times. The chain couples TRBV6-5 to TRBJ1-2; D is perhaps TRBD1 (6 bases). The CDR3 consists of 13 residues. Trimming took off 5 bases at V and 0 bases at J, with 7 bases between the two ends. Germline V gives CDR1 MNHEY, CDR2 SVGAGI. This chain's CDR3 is CASSNRANYGYTF. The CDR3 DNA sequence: TGTGCCAGCAGTAACAGGGCTAACTATGGCTACACCTTC.

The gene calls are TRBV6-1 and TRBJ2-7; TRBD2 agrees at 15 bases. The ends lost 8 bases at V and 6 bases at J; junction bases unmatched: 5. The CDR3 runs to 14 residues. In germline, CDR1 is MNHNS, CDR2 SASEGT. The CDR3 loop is CASGGLAGGGEQYF. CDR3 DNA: TGTGCCAGCGGAGGACTAGCGGGAGGGGGCGAGCAGTACTTC.

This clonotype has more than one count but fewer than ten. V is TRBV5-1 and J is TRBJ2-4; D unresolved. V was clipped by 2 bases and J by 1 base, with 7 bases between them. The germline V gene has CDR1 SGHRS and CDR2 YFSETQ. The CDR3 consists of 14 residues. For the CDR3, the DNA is TGCGCCAGCAGCTTTAGGGTCGCCAAAAACATTCAGTACTTC. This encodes CASSFRVAKNIQYF.

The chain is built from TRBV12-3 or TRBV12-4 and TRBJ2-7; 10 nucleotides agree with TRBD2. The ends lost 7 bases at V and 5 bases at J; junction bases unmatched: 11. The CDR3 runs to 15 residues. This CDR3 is CASTASGRALNEQYF. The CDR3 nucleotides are TGTGCCAGCACCGCAAGCGGGAGGGCCTTGAACGAGCAGTACTTC.

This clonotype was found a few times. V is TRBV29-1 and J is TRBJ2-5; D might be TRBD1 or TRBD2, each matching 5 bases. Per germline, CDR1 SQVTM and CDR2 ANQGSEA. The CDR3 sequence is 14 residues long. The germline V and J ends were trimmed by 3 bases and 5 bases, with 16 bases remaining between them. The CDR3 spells CSVEIAGRGETQYF. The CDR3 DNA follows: TGCAGCGTTGAGATTGCAGGGCGAGGGGAGACCCAGTACTTC.

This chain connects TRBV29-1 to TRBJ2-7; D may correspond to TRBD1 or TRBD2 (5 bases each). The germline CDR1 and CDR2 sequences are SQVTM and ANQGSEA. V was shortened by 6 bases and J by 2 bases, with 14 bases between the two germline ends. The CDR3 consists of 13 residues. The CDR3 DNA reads TGCAGCGTCTCTCGGGGCGGCCCCTACGAGCAGTACTTC. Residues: CSVSRGGPYEQYF.

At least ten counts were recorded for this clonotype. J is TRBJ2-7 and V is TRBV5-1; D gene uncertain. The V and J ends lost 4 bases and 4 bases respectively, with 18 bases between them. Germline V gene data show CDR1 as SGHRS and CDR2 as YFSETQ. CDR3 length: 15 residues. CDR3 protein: CASSPEGSFGYEQYF. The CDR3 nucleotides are TGCGCCAGCAGCCCGGAAGGCAGCTTTGGTTACGAGCAGTACTTC.

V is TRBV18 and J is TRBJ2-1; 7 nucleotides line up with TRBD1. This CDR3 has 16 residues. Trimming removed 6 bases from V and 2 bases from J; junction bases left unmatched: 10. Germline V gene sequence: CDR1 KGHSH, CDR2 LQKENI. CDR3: CASSPRSGQPYNEQFF. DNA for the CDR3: TGTGCCAGCTCGCCCAGGTCGGGACAGCCCTACAATGAGCAGTTCTTC. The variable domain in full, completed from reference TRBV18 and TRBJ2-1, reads NAGVMQNPRHLVRRRGQEARLRCSPMKGHSHVYWYRQLPEEGLKFMVYLQKENIIDESGMPKERFSAEFPKEGPSILRIQQVVRGDSAAYFCASSPRSGQPYNEQFFGPGTRLTVL.

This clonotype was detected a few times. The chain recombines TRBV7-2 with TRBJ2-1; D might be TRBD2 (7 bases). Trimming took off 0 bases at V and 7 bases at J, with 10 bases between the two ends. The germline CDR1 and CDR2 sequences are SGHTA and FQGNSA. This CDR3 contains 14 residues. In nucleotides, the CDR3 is TGTGCCAGCAGCTTAGCGGGGGGGGCAAATGAGCAGTTCTTC. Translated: CASSLAGGANEQFF.